The T cell receptor (beta chain) under discussion was sequenced for a study of CD4 and CD8 cells across lung adenocarcinoma regions. Donors had localized lung adenocarcinoma, a non-small cell lung cancer. The CDR3 totals 12 residues. Germline loops: CDR1 MNHNS, CDR2 SASEGT. The ends were cut back, 8 bases at V and 13 bases at J, with 18 bases in the middle. TCRdb analysed the PCR reads with MiXCR anew, one entry per CDR3 protein. The table has 9,500 to 15,000 distinct CDR3 sequences, under 55% seen once. The chain links TRBV6-1 to TRBJ2-4; D remains unclear. The sample taken for sequencing was CD8+ T cells from the margin of a lung tumor. The receptor was derived from a female donor with lung adenocarcinoma. The CD4 and CD8 labels of this study may be unreliable. In DNA form, the CDR3 reads TGTGCCAGCTCTAAGCGCAAAGACACGCAGTACTTC. Protein product: CASSKRKDTQYF.